These 14 T cell receptor beta chains were sequenced from one sample in a study of long-term antiretroviral therapy in people with HIV. immunoSEQ v3.0 was run at survey level. Sequencing used immunoSEQ multiplex PCR; TCRdb keeps in-frame clones, though not all of them. The data show roughly 30,000 clones, with 80% seen just once and approximately 7% held by the top ten. Sequencing was performed on unsorted PBMCs, taken 0.3 years after starting antiretroviral therapy. The receptors come from a man in his forties with HIV.

The rearrangement uses TRBV18 and TRBJ2-5; D may be TRBD1 or TRBD2 (5 bases each). The germline CDR1 and CDR2 sequences are KGHSH and LQKENI. This CDR3 has 15 residues. The V end was cut by 3 bases, the J end by 5 bases, with 16 bases between. CDR3 nucleotide sequence: TGTGCCAGCTCACCGCCCGGGACCCTCTCGGAGACCCAGTACTTC. Protein: CASSPPGTLSETQYF.

The chain links TRBV7-9 to TRBJ1-1; D unclear. The V gene's germline CDR1 is SEHNR and CDR2 FQNEAQ (reference sequence). This CDR3 spans 15 amino acids. V was clipped by 1 base and J by 4 bases, with 13 bases between them. The CDR3 is CASSLDSGAGTEAFF. In DNA form, the CDR3 reads TGTGCCAGCAGCTTAGACTCAGGAGCAGGCACTGAAGCTTTCTTT.

The rearrangement joins TRBV18 to TRBJ2-1, with 9 bases matching TRBD1. V lost 3 bases, J lost 2 bases, and 2 bases stayed unmatched. CDR3 length: 15 residues. Looked up from germline, CDR1 is KGHSH and CDR2 is LQKENI. Here the CDR3 reads CASSPRTGAYNEQFF. CDR3 nucleotide sequence: TGTGCCAGCTCACCCAGGACAGGGGCCTACAATGAGCAGTTCTTC.

The genes are TRBV11-3 and TRBJ2-5; D is possibly TRBD2 (5 bases). The CDR3 consists of 15 residues. Germline V CDR1 and CDR2: SGHNT, YENEEA. The ends were cut back, 0 bases at V and 6 bases at J, with 14 bases in the middle. CDR3 nucleotides: TGTGCCAGCAGCTTAGATGGGAGACTTAGCCAGACCCAGTACTTC. Its protein is CASSLDGRLSQTQYF. Variable domain in full (rest from reference TRBV11-3 and TRBJ2-5): EAGVVQSPRYKIIEKKQPVAFWCNPISGHNTLYWYLQNLGQGPELLIRYENEEAVDDSQLPKDRFSAERLKGVDSTLKIQPAELGDSAVYLCASSLDGRLSQTQYFGPGTRLLVL.

This rearrangement joins TRBV18 to TRBJ1-2, with 8 bases lining up with TRBD1. Germline CDR1 KGHSH, CDR2 LQKENI. This CDR3 is 15 amino acids long. V lost 3 bases and J lost 8; bases outside the gene matches: 11. CDR3 residues: CASSPALDRVRGYTF. The CDR3 DNA sequence: TGTGCCAGCTCACCCGCCCTGGACAGGGTACGGGGCTACACCTTC.

The chain links TRBV28 to TRBJ1-2; no reliable D call. With 6 bases removed from V and 6 bases from J, the gap between germline ends came to 11 bases. This CDR3 spans 12 amino acids. Germline V gene lookup returns CDR1 MDHEN and CDR2 SYDVKM. For the CDR3, the DNA is TGTGCCAGCAGCTTACCGGGTAATGGCTACACCTTC. Amino acids: CASSLPGNGYTF.

The chain links TRBV7-6 to TRBJ2-5, with D tentatively TRBD1 (6 bases). The CDR3 runs 17 residues. Germline V gives CDR1 SGHVS, CDR2 FNYEAQ. V dropped 4 bases and J dropped 4 bases, with 22 bases sitting between them. In DNA form, the CDR3 reads TGTGCCAGCAGCTCCCTACCCCCCAGGGGAGACGCAGAGACCCAGTACTTC. It yields the protein CASSSLPPRGDAETQYF.

The chain uses TRBV7-2 and TRBJ2-7; 9 bases are a match to TRBD1. The CDR3 spans 15 residues. CDR1 is SGHTA and CDR2 is FQGNSA in the germline V gene. Germline trimming cut 3 bases from V and 2 bases from J; bases unmatched to any gene: 5. This chain's CDR3 is CASSLSGTGTYEQYF. The CDR3 DNA reads TGTGCCAGCAGCTTGTCCGGGACAGGGACCTACGAGCAGTACTTC.

The genes are TRBV5-1 and TRBJ2-3; possibly TRBD1 or TRBD2 for D (7 bases each). Trimming removed 4 bases from V and 6 bases from J, with 18 bases in between. CDR1 and CDR2 (germline): SGHRS, YFSETQ. The CDR3 contains 15 residues. CDR3 in DNA: TGCGCCAGCAGCGGCCAGGGGGGGGGATCGGATACGCAGTATTTT. Amino acids: CASSGQGGGSDTQYF. Together with reference TRBV5-1 and TRBJ2-3, the CDR3 gives the full variable domain: KAGVTQTPRYLIKTRGQQVTLSCSPISGHRSVSWYQQTPGQGLQFLFEYFSETQRNKGNFPGRFSGRQFSNSRSEMNVSTLELGDSALYLCASSGQGGGSDTQYFGPGTRLTVL.

The gene calls are TRBV10-1 and TRBJ2-7; 12 bases map to TRBD1. Germline values: CDR1 WNHNN, CDR2 SYGVQD (reference sequence). With 3 bases clipped from V and 0 bases from J, the junction kept 6 bases outside the gene matches. The CDR3 spans 17 residues. The DNA of the CDR3 is TGCGCCAGCAGTGACGGGACAGGGGGCTCCCCCTCCTACGAGCAGTACTTC. Protein product: CASSDGTGGSPSYEQYF.

This chain uses TRBV7-9 with TRBJ1-3; 9 bases fit TRBD1. Losses at the gene ends were 6 bases for V and 0 bases for J; bases not matched to a gene: 9. This CDR3 is built from 17 residues. Germline V gene sequence: CDR1 SEHNR, CDR2 FQNEAQ (reference sequence). CDR3 coding DNA: TGTGCCAGCAGGGCCAGGGGGACAGGGAGCTCTGGAAACACCATATATTTT. It yields the protein CASRARGTGSSGNTIYF.

The V and J genes are TRBV30 and TRBJ1-3; D is uncertain. The CDR3 loop spans 11 amino acids. Per germline, CDR1 GTSNPN and CDR2 SVGIG (reference sequence). Trimming removed 5 bases from V and 4 bases from J, with 6 bases in between. The CDR3: CAWDWGNTIYF. The CDR3 DNA follows: TGTGCCTGGGACTGGGGAAACACCATATATTTT.

The rearrangement uses TRBV4-3 and TRBJ2-7, with 8 bases aligning to TRBD2. V was pared by 2 bases and J by 10 bases, with 7 bases of the junction left unmatched. This CDR3 has 13 residues. Germline V lookup: CDR1 LGHNA, CDR2 YSLEER. The CDR3, as DNA: TGCGCCAGCAGCCAATTCGCGGGAGGCGCTCAGTACTTC. This translates into CASSQFAGGAQYF.

The V call is TRBV19, the J call TRBJ1-2; the D is unclear. V gave up 3 bases and J gave up 4 bases, with 9 bases separating them. The length of the CDR3 is 13 residues. Per germline, CDR1 LNHDA and CDR2 SQIVND (reference sequence). CDR3 nucleotides: TGTGCCAGTAGTATCCCCGGGCGCTATGGCTACACCTTC. The encoded protein is CASSIPGRYGYTF.